Listed here are 21 T cell receptor beta chains from one sample, sequenced in a study of spatial heterogeneity in lung cancer. Specified time point: sample taken at primary tumor resection. Via MiXCR, TCRdb re-called the 5' RACE reads, giving one row per CDR3 protein. The repertoire includes roughly 20,000 distinct CDR3 sequences, around 4.3% of them detected once, and approximately 7.4% sits in the top ten. Sequenced here: PBMCs, sampled at surgery. These receptors came from a male donor with early-stage non-small cell lung cancer.

This clonotype was counted a few times. This may stem from a read error, because a much larger clone lies one nucleotide away. The chain combines TRBV27 with TRBJ2-2; no reliable D call. The germline V gene encodes CDR1 MNHEY and CDR2 SMNVEV (reference sequence). The CDR3 consists of 11 residues. The V and J ends lost 6 bases and 3 bases respectively, with 2 bases between them. The CDR3 DNA reads TGTGCCAGCAGAGACACCGGGGAGCTGTTTTTT. The encoded protein is CASRDTGELFF.

This clonotype has at least ten counts. The CDR3: CSARRGTGQRLTDTQYF. CDR3 bases: TGCAGTGCTAGGCGGGGAACAGGGCAGCGATTGACAGATACGCAGTATTTT. The rearrangement joins TRBV20-1 to TRBJ2-3, with D perhaps assigned TRBD1 or TRBD2 (6 bases each). With 3 bases removed from V and 3 bases from J, the gap between germline ends came to 22 bases. This CDR3 comprises 17 residues. CDR1 and CDR2 from the germline V gene are DFQATT and SNEGSKA (reference sequence).

This clonotype showed up many times. The chain has TRBV27 and TRBJ2-7, with 11 nucleotides matching TRBD2. V shed 5 bases and J 4 bases; nucleotides not matched to a gene: 7. This CDR3 is built from 15 residues. Germline CDR1 MNHEY, CDR2 SMNVEV (reference sequence). The CDR3 nucleotides are TGTGCCAGCAGTACGTTAGCGGGAGGGCCTTACGAGCAGTACTTC. It specifies CASSTLAGGPYEQYF.

This clonotype was counted ten times or more. This rearrangement joins TRBV5-1 to TRBJ1-5; D unresolved. The CDR3 totals 13 residues. V lost 0 bases and J 0 bases, leaving 1 base between the germline ends. Per the germline V gene, CDR1 is SGHRS and CDR2 is YFSETQ. The CDR3 nucleotides read TGCGCCAGCAGCTTGGTTAGCAATCAGCCCCAGCATTTT. As protein: CASSLVSNQPQHF.

This clonotype occurred many times. The chain joins TRBV3-1 to TRBJ1-6; no reliable D call. The germline V gene encodes CDR1 LGHDT and CDR2 YNNKEL (reference sequence). The CDR3 is 13 amino acids. With 1 base removed from V and 9 bases from J, the gap between germline ends came to 7 bases. CDR3 loop: CASSQGVVSPLHF. The CDR3 bases are TGTGCCAGCAGCCAAGGGGTGGTTTCACCCCTCCACTTT.

This clonotype is judged medium-sized. The CDR3 protein is CASSQDRVGTEAFF. The CDR3 nucleotides are TGTGCCAGCAGTCAGGACAGGGTTGGGACTGAAGCTTTCTTT. This sequence joins TRBV2 and TRBJ1-1, with TRBD1 matching 8 bases. This CDR3 is built from 14 residues. Germline loops: CDR1 SNHLY, CDR2 FYNNEI. V gave up 5 bases and J gave up 5 bases; unmatched junction bases: 7.

This clonotype was detected many times. The chain employs TRBV30 and TRBJ1-5; D gene uncertain. Germline CDR1 reads GTSNPN; CDR2 reads SVGIG (reference sequence). The CDR3 runs 15 residues. V shed 3 bases and J shed 5 bases, with 17 bases lying between them. The CDR3 sequence: CAWSSGTVGYQPQHF. The CDR3 nucleotides read TGTGCCTGGAGCTCTGGAACAGTGGGGTATCAGCCCCAGCATTTT.

This clonotype was seen many times. The gene calls are TRBV27 and TRBJ2-3; TRBD2 agrees at 9 bases. CDR3 length: 14 amino acids. Germline V CDR1 and CDR2: MNHEY, SMNVEV (reference sequence). The CDR3 reads CATNKRGGTDTQYF. As DNA, the CDR3 is TGTGCTACGAATAAGCGGGGGGGCACAGATACGCAGTATTTT.

This clonotype showed up many times. The chain joins TRBV5-6 to TRBJ2-6; no firm D call. The length of the CDR3 is 15 residues. Germline loops: CDR1 SGHDT, CDR2 YYEEEE. With 1 base removed from V and 0 bases from J, the gap between germline ends came to 5 bases. Here the CDR3 reads CASSLYGSGANVLTF. The CDR3 DNA is TGTGCCAGCAGCTTGTATGGCTCTGGGGCCAACGTCCTGACTTTC. Full variable domain (rest looked up from reference TRBV5-6 and TRBJ2-6): DAGVTQSPTHLIKTRGQQVTLRCSPKSGHDTVSWYQQALGQGPQFIFQYYEEEERQRGNFPDRFSGHQFPNYSSELNVNALLLGDSALYLCASSLYGSGANVLTFGAGSRLTVL.

This clonotype was seen repeatedly, ten times or more. J is TRBJ1-6 and V is TRBV3-1, with D hard to call. V dropped 6 bases and J dropped 7 bases, with 7 bases sitting between them. Germline loops: CDR1 LGHDT, CDR2 YNNKEL (reference sequence). The CDR3 sequence is 12 residues long. CDR3 coding DNA: TGTGCCAGCAGATCCGGCAATTCACCCCTCCACTTT. Translation: CASRSGNSPLHF.

This clonotype was observed many times. This chain joins TRBV7-2 and TRBJ2-5; a weak D match, TRBD2 (7 bases). The CDR3 runs to 14 residues. Germline V gene lookup returns CDR1 SGHTA and CDR2 FQGNSA. V was cut by 3 bases and J by 5 bases, with 13 bases left in between. The CDR3: CASSFSSGGETQYF. CDR3 nucleotides: TGTGCCAGCAGCTTCTCTTCGGGGGGCGAGACCCAGTACTTC.

This chain links TRBV5-1 with TRBJ1-4; 7 positions agree with TRBD1. The V and J ends lost 4 bases and 8 bases, in that order; junction bases with no gene match: 5. Germline CDR1 is SGHRS and CDR2 is YFSETQ. CDR3 length: 13 amino acids. As DNA, the CDR3 is TGCGCCAGCAGCCACCAAGGGGGCGAAAAACTGTTTTTT. The encoded protein is CASSHQGGEKLFF.

Ten or more counts support this clonotype. The rearrangement uses TRBV2 and TRBJ1-1; D is perhaps TRBD1 (5 bases). CDR1 SNHLY and CDR2 FYNNEI come from the germline V gene. V was cut by 5 bases and J by 1 base, with 11 bases left in between. The CDR3 is made up of 14 amino acids. The CDR3 DNA sequence: TGTGCCAGCAGTCTAGGGACCTCGAACACTGAAGCTTTCTTT. This sequence encodes CASSLGTSNTEAFF.

In its sample, this clonotype ranks as medium-sized. This chain joins TRBV10-3 and TRBJ2-5, with 7 nucleotides matching TRBD1. The CDR3 is 16 amino acids. From germline, CDR1 is ENHRY and CDR2 SYGVKD. With V trimmed by 0 bases and J by 2 bases, 6 bases remained unmatched. The CDR3 sequence is CAISESWTGGQETQYF. CDR3 DNA sequence: TGTGCCATCAGTGAGTCTTGGACAGGAGGTCAAGAGACCCAGTACTTC.

The table lists this clonotype with many counts. The chain uses TRBV2 and TRBJ2-5; TRBD2 matches at 7 bases. Germline-derived CDR1 and CDR2 are SNHLY and FYNNEI. The J segment lost 2 bases and the V segment lost 7 bases, leaving 4 bases of the junction unmatched. The CDR3 runs 13 residues. This CDR3 is CASNAGVQETQYF. The CDR3, as DNA: TGTGCCAGCAACGCGGGGGTACAAGAGACCCAGTACTTC.

Ten or more counts support this clonotype. This rearrangement joins TRBV7-2 to TRBJ1-1, with a weak D call TRBD1 (6 bases). Germline CDR1 is SGHTA and CDR2 is FQGNSA. The CDR3 consists of 13 residues. Trimming removed 1 base at V and 10 bases at J, with 13 bases between. DNA for the CDR3: TGTGCCAGCAGCTTAGATGGCAGGGGAGGAGCTTTCTTT. As protein: CASSLDGRGGAFF.

This clonotype showed up many times. This sequence joins TRBV6-2 or TRBV6-3 and TRBJ2-7; possible D gene TRBD2, 5 bases. The CDR3 runs to 15 residues. V was cut by 6 bases and J by 2 bases, with 17 bases left in between. Germline assignment: CDR1 MNHEY and CDR2 SVGEGT. CDR3 nucleotide sequence: TGTGCCAGCAGCAAAACTAGTTGGACCGCCTACGAGCAGTACTTC. Translated, it gives CASSKTSWTAYEQYF.

This clonotype has ten or more counts. The genes are TRBV5-5 and TRBJ1-1; D is unresolved. This CDR3 is built from 12 residues. CDR1 is SGHKS and CDR2 is YYEKEE in the germline V gene (reference sequence). V was clipped by 4 bases and J by 7 bases, with 11 bases between them. CDR3 loop: CASSVRQFEAFF. In DNA, the CDR3 is TGTGCCAGCAGCGTGAGGCAGTTTGAAGCTTTCTTT.

This clonotype occurred many times. J is TRBJ2-2 and V is TRBV2, with D tentatively TRBD1 or TRBD2 (6 bases each). V was clipped by 4 bases and J by 5 bases, with 14 bases between them. Germline V CDR1 and CDR2: SNHLY, FYNNEI. The CDR3 has 15 amino acids. The CDR3 loop reads CASSAGGGPTGELFF. CDR3 DNA sequence: TGTGCCAGCAGTGCCGGAGGGGGGCCGACCGGGGAGCTGTTTTTT.

This clonotype is termed medium-sized. The chain uses TRBV12-3 or TRBV12-4 and TRBJ2-5; possible D gene TRBD1, 5 bases. The CDR3 is 13 amino acids. Between the trimmed V and J ends, which lost 6 bases and 5 bases, there was a span of 13 bases. This chain's CDR3 is CASSNQGAETQYF. As DNA, the CDR3 is TGTGCCAGCAGCAATCAGGGTGCGGAGACCCAGTACTTC.

This clonotype was seen ten or more times. The V gene is TRBV9, the J gene TRBJ2-6; D not resolved. Per the germline V gene, CDR1 is SGDLS and CDR2 is YYNGEE. The CDR3 contains 15 residues. V gave up 0 bases and J gave up 0 bases, with 4 bases separating them. The CDR3 bases are TGTGCCAGCAGCGTAGCGGGCTCTGGGGCCAACGTCCTGACTTTC. It yields the protein CASSVAGSGANVLTF.